One sample yielded the 6 T cell receptor beta chains listed below, sequenced in a study of cytomegalovirus exposure and HLA in healthy donors. In the PCR, 60 Vbeta and 13 Jbeta primers were used. TCRdb keeps only in-frame clones here, not all; method: immunoSEQ multiplex PCR. The sample has about 200,000 clones; about four fifths are singletons. Sequenced sample: PBMCs. The source is a man aged 18-30 years in good health and CMV-seronegative.

The chain combines TRBV6-5 with TRBJ1-1; TRBD1 matches 8 bases. The CDR3 runs to 15 residues. Germline V gene lookup returns CDR1 MNHEY and CDR2 SVGAGI. V lost 7 bases and J lost 3; bases outside the gene matches: 10. CDR3 bases: TGTGCCAGCACCCTTGGACAGGGCTCGGACACTGAAGCTTTCTTT. Amino acids: CASTLGQGSDTEAFF.

The J gene is TRBJ1-1, the V gene TRBV10-2, with TRBD1 matching 7 bases. This CDR3 spans 17 amino acids. Germline CDR1 is WSHSY and CDR2 is SAAADI. Trimming cost V 0 bases and J 2 bases; bases outside gene matches: 9. CDR3 in DNA: TGCGCCAGCAGTGAGTCGAGTGACAGGGTGATTAACACTGAAGCTTTCTTT. Its translation is CASSESSDRVINTEAFF.

V and J are TRBV6-1 and TRBJ2-7, with D maybe TRBD1 (5 bases). The CDR3 spans 12 residues. Trimming pared 7 bases from V and 9 bases from J, leaving 16 bases between. The germline CDR1 and CDR2 sequences are MNHNS and SASEGT. CDR3 bases: TGTGCCAGCAAGGCAGGGCTCGGATGGCAGTACTTC. Its translation: CASKAGLGWQYF.

This sequence joins TRBV28 and TRBJ2-2, with 11 bases identical to TRBD2. Germline lookup yields CDR1 MDHEN and CDR2 SYDVKM. With 4 bases clipped from V and 1 base from J, the junction kept 5 bases outside the gene matches. The CDR3 spans 17 residues. The DNA of the CDR3 is TGTGCCAGCAGTTCACTAGCGGGAGTGAGGAACACCGGGGAGCTGTTTTTT. This encodes CASSSLAGVRNTGELFF.

The chain has TRBV7-2 and TRBJ2-7; 8 positions match TRBD1. With V trimmed by 2 bases and J by 0 bases, 12 bases remained unmatched. The germline CDR1 and CDR2 sequences are SGHTA and FQGNSA. The CDR3 is 18 amino acids. DNA for the CDR3: TGTGCCAGCAGCTTATTCACAGGGGGATGGGGGAGCTCCTACGAGCAGTACTTC. Translating gives CASSLFTGGWGSSYEQYF. Looking up the rest from reference TRBV7-2 and TRBJ2-7 gives the full variable domain: GAGVSQSPSNKVTEKGKDVELRCDPISGHTALYWYRQSLGQGLEFLIYFQGNSAPDKSGLPSDRFSAERTGGSVSTLTIQRTQQEDSAVYLCASSLFTGGWGSSYEQYFGPGTRLTVT.

The genes are TRBV15 and TRBJ2-7; D is ambiguous. The germline V and J ends were trimmed by 5 bases and 0 bases, with 8 bases remaining between them. This CDR3 has 13 residues. Germline CDR1 LNHNV, CDR2 YYDKDF (reference sequence). CDR3 residues: CATSLESSYEQYF. CDR3 in DNA: TGTGCCACCAGCCTGGAGAGCTCCTACGAGCAGTACTTC.